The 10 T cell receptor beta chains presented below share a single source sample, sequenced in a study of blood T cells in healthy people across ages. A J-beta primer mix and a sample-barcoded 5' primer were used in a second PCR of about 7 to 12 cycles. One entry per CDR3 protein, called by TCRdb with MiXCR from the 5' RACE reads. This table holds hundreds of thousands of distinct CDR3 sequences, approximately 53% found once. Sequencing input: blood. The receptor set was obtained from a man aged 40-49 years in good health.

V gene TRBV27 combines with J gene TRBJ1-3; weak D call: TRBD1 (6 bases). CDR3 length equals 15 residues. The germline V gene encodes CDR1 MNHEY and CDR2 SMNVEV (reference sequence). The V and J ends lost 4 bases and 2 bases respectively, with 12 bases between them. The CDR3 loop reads CASSSTGNPGNTIYF. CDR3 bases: TGTGCCAGCAGTTCTACAGGGAATCCTGGAAACACCATATATTTT.

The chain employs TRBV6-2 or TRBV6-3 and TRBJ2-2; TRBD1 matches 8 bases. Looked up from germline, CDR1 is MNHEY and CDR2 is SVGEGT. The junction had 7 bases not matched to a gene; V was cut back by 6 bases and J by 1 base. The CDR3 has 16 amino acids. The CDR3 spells CASSPAGQGNTGELFF. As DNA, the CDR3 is TGTGCCAGCAGCCCAGCCGGACAGGGGAACACCGGGGAGCTGTTTTTT.

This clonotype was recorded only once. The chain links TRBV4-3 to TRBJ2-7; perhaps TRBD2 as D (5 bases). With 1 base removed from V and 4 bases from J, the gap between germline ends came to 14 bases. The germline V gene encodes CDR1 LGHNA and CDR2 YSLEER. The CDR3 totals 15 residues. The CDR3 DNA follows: TGCGCCAGCAGCCAAGTAAGAGGGATCATTTACGAGCAGTACTTC. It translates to CASSQVRGIIYEQYF.

CDR3 sequence reads: CASSPATPSSGANVLTF. The CDR3 nucleotides read TGTGCCAGCAGCCCAGCGACCCCTAGCTCTGGGGCCAACGTCCTGACTTTC. The chain joins TRBV28 to TRBJ2-6; D not resolved. Between the trimmed V and J ends, which lost 6 bases and 0 bases, there was a span of 15 bases. The CDR3 extends over 17 amino acids. CDR1 is MDHEN and CDR2 is SYDVKM in the germline V gene.

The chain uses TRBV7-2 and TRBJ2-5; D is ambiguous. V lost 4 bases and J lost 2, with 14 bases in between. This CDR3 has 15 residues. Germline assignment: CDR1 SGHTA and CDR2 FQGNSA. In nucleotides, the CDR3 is TGTGCCAGCAGCTCTTGGTATGAGGTTCAAGAGACCCAGTACTTC. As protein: CASSSWYEVQETQYF. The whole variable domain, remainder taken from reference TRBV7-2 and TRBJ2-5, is GAGVSQSPSNKVTEKGKDVELRCDPISGHTALYWYRQSLGQGLEFLIYFQGNSAPDKSGLPSDRFSAERTGGSVSTLTIQRTQQEDSAVYLCASSSWYEVQETQYFGPGTRLLVL.

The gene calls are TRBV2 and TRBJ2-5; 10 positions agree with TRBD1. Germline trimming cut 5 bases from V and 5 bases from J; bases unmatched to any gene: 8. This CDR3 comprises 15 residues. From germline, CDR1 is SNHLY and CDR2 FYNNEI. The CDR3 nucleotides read TGTGCCAGCAGTCCCGCCGGGACAGGGGTTGAGACCCAGTACTTC. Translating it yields CASSPAGTGVETQYF. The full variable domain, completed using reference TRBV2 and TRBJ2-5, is EPEVTQTPSHQVTQMGQEVILRCVPISNHLYFYWYRQILGQKVEFLVSFYNNEISEKSEIFDDQFSVERPDGSNFTLKIRSTKLEDSAMYFCASSPAGTGVETQYFGPGTRLLVL.

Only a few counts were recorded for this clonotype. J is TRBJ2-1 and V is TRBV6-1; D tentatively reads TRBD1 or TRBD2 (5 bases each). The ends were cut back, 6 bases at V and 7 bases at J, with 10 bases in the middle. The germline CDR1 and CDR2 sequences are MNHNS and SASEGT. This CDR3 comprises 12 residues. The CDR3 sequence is CASSPRENEQFF. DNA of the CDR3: TGTGCCAGCAGCCCCAGGGAGAATGAGCAGTTCTTC.

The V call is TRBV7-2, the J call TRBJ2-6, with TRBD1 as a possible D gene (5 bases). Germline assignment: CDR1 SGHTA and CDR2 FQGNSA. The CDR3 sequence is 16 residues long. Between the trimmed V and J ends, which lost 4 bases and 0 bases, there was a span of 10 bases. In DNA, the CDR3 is TGTGCCAGCAGCTCCAGGGCTGGCTCTGGGGCCAACGTCCTGACTTTC. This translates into CASSSRAGSGANVLTF.

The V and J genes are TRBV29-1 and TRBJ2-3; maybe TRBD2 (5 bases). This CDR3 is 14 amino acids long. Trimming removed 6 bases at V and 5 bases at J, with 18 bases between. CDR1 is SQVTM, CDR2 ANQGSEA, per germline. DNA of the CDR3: TGCAGCGTCAACGAGCCGGGATCCCAAGATACGCAGTATTTT. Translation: CSVNEPGSQDTQYF.

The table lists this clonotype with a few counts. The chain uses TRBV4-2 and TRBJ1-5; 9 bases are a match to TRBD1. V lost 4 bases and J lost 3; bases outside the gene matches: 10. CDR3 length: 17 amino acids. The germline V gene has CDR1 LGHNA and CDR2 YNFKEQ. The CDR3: CASSPPRGQGDNQPQHF. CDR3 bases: TGTGCCAGCAGCCCGCCTAGGGGACAGGGCGACAATCAGCCCCAGCATTTT.